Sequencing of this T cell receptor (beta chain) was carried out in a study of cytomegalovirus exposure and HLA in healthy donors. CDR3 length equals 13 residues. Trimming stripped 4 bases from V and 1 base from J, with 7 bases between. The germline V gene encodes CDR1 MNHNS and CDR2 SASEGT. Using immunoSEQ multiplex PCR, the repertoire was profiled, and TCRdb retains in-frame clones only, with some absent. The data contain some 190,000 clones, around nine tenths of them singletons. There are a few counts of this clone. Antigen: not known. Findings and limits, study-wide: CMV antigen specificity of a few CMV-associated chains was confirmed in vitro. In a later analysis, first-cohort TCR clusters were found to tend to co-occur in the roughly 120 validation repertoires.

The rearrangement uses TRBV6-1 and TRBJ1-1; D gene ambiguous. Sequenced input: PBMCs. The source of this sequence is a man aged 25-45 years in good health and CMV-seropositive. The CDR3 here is CASSVEENTEAFF. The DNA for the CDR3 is TGTGCCAGCAGTGTAGAGGAGAACACTGAAGCTTTCTTT.